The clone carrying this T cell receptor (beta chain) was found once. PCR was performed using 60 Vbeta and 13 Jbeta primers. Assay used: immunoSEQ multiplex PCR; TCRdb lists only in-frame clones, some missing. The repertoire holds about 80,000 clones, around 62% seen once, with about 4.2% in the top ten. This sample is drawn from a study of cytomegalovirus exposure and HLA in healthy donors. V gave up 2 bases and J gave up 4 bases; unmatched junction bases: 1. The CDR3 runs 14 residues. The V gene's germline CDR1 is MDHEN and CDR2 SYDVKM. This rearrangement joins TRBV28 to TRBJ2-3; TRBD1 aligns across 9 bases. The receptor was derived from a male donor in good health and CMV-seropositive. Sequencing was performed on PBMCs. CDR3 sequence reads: CASSLGTGPDTQYF. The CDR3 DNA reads TGTGCCAGCAGTTTAGGGACAGGGCCAGATACGCAGTATTTT.